A single sample gave rise to the 13 T cell receptor beta chains below, sequenced in a study of immune evolution from preneoplasia to lung adenocarcinoma. The table came from immunoSEQ multiplex PCR; TCRdb's copy has only in-frame clones and leaves some out. The sample consists of more than 8,500 clones, nearly 90% of them appearing once. The material sequenced was FFPE invasive lung adenocarcinoma tissue. Receptor source: a person aged 65 to 85 with invasive lung adenocarcinoma.

The V and J genes are TRBV7-8 and TRBJ2-7; D unclear. V lost 1 base and J 7 bases, leaving 11 bases between the germline ends. Germline V gives CDR1 SGHVS, CDR2 FQNEAQ. The CDR3 contains 13 residues. The CDR3, as DNA: TGTGCCAGCAGCTTAGAGCAGGCAAGGGAGCAGTACTTC. Amino acid sequence: CASSLEQAREQYF.

This clone was seen only a few times. This chain links TRBV4-1 with TRBJ2-2; 16 bases align to TRBD2. Germline CDR1 and CDR2: MGHRA and YSYEKL. The CDR3 spans 19 residues. V lost 4 bases, J lost 4 bases, and 9 bases stayed unmatched. CDR3 region: CASSLHPGLAGGPTGELFF. CDR3 coding DNA: TGCGCCAGCAGCCTCCACCCGGGACTAGCGGGAGGGCCCACCGGGGAGCTGTTTTTT.

The chain is built from TRBV4-1 and TRBJ1-1; no clear D gene. The CDR3 loop spans 17 amino acids. CDR1 is MGHRA and CDR2 is YSYEKL in the germline V gene. V lost 4 bases, J lost 0 bases, and 18 bases lay in between. CDR3 nucleotides: TGCGCCAGCAGCCGCCGGGGTGAGGGAGATCTGAACACTGAAGCTTTCTTT. Its translation: CASSRRGEGDLNTEAFF.

This clone was seen a single time. The chain links TRBV5-1 to TRBJ2-7; D unresolved. Trimming cost V 6 bases and J 0 bases, with 22 bases left between them. CDR1 is SGHRS and CDR2 is YFSETQ in the germline V gene. CDR3 length equals 17 residues. The CDR3 coding sequence is TGCGCCAGCATTAACACCTTGAACCCTATCAACTCCTACGAGCAGTACTTC. Amino acids: CASINTLNPINSYEQYF.

V and J are TRBV11-1 and TRBJ2-3; TRBD1 matches at 9 bases. Germline V gives CDR1 SGHAT, CDR2 FQDESV (reference sequence). This CDR3 is 15 amino acids long. V lost 7 bases to trimming and J lost 2 bases; unmatched junction nucleotides: 7. The CDR3 DNA reads as TGTGCCAGCATCGCCCGGGACAGGGACACAGATACGCAGTATTTT. This encodes CASIARDRDTDTQYF.

This clone was seen a few times. The chain links TRBV19 to TRBJ1-2, with 7 positions matching TRBD1. Looked up from germline, CDR1 is LNHDA and CDR2 is SQIVND (reference sequence). Trimming cost V 4 bases and J 3 bases; bases outside gene matches: 5. The CDR3 length is 14 residues. DNA for the CDR3: TGTGCCAGTAGTAGCATCGACAGGGACTATGGCTACACCTTC. Protein: CASSSIDRDYGYTF.

This clone has only one observation. The chain links TRBV7-9 to TRBJ2-7; 10 nucleotides line up with TRBD1. Looked up from germline, CDR1 is SEHNR and CDR2 is FQNEAQ (reference sequence). The CDR3 runs to 16 residues. V lost 6 bases and J lost 4; bases outside the gene matches: 12. CDR3 region: CASSKRTGTGVYEQYF. The CDR3 DNA reads TGTGCCAGCAGTAAAAGGACCGGGACAGGGGTTTACGAGCAGTACTTC.

The chain combines TRBV5-1 with TRBJ2-2, with a weak D call TRBD1 (5 bases). The CDR3 sequence is 14 residues long. Trimming took 7 bases from V and 6 from J, leaving 16 bases between them. Germline CDR1 reads SGHRS; CDR2 reads YFSETQ. CDR3 sequence reads: CASERQGSAGELFF. The CDR3 DNA reads as TGCGCCAGCGAACGGCAGGGCTCGGCCGGGGAGCTGTTTTTT.

This clone was counted a single time. The chain combines TRBV4-1 with TRBJ2-1; 7 nucleotides align to TRBD1. The ends lost 4 bases at V and 7 bases at J; junction bases unmatched: 10. CDR3 length: 15 residues. Germline V lookup: CDR1 MGHRA, CDR2 YSYEKL. The CDR3 here is CASSPFAQGNNEQFF. Written as DNA, the CDR3 is TGCGCCAGCAGCCCCTTTGCACAGGGGAATAATGAGCAGTTCTTC.

This chain joins TRBV30 and TRBJ2-7, with 10 positions matching TRBD2. Germline lookup yields CDR1 GTSNPN and CDR2 SVGIG (reference sequence). This CDR3 is built from 12 residues. V lost 6 bases to trimming and J lost 6 bases; unmatched junction nucleotides: 5. The CDR3 loop reads CACLAGAGEQYF. CDR3 nucleotides: TGTGCCTGTCTAGCGGGAGCCGGCGAGCAGTACTTC.

This chain uses TRBV28 with TRBJ1-2; perhaps TRBD1 as D (5 bases). Germline V gene sequence: CDR1 MDHEN, CDR2 SYDVKM. There are 13 residues in the CDR3. V lost 11 bases and J 5 bases, leaving 18 bases between the germline ends. The CDR3 bases are TGTGCCGTCTACGGGACGAGCCTATATGGCTACACCTTC. Translating it yields CAVYGTSLYGYTF.

This clone was observed a single time. The J gene is TRBJ1-2, the V gene TRBV10-3; no clear D gene. Germline-derived CDR1 and CDR2 are ENHRY and SYGVKD. Deletions cut 10 bases from V and 6 bases from J, with 24 bases between. The CDR3 extends over 15 amino acids. The CDR3 region has the DNA TGTGCCACCCGGGTCAGGTTATCGAAGGCGGATGGCTACACCTTC. Translating gives CATRVRLSKADGYTF.

The J gene is TRBJ2-3, the V gene TRBV19; 9 bases are shared with TRBD2. This CDR3 region has 15 residues. Trimming at V came to 2 bases and at J to 5 bases, leaving 5 bases not matched to a gene. Germline CDR1 is LNHDA and CDR2 is SQIVND (reference sequence). This chain's CDR3 is CASSISAGGQDTQYF. The CDR3 DNA reads TGTGCCAGTAGTATAAGCGCGGGGGGGCAAGATACGCAGTATTTT. The variable domain in full, completed from reference TRBV19 and TRBJ2-3, reads DGGITQSPKYLFRKEGQNVTLSCEQNLNHDAMYWYRQDPGQGLRLIYYSQIVNDFQKGDIAEGYSVSREKKESFPLTVTSAQKNPTAFYLCASSISAGGQDTQYFGPGTRLTVL.